This T cell receptor (beta chain) appears in the sequencing data of a study of blood T cell repertoires in COVID-19. Study summary: PBMCs, B-cell-depleted T cells, or T cells provided the cDNA or gDNA that made up the material.

In the original analysis: Researchers report that nucleated cell counts were estimated from reference gene primer amplification. Profiling relied on immunoSEQ multiplex PCR, and the TCRdb table lists in-frame clones only, not all of them. The V and J calls and clone size were taken over from that table, and D and trimming were inferred from the DNA. The profile shows 200,000 to 300,000 clones, 87% of them singletons. The germline V and J ends were trimmed by 3 bases and 8 bases, with 13 bases remaining between them. CDR3 length: 13 residues. CDR1 and CDR2 (germline): SGHVS, FQNEAQ. This rearrangement joins TRBV7-8 to TRBJ1-2, with D unresolved. The sample was peripheral blood. The source of this sequence is a man aged 60 to 75 who had recovered from COVID-19. The CDR3 DNA reads TGTGCCAGCAGCTTCCCCGGACGGGGAGGCTACACCTTC. This codes for CASSFPGRGGYTF.